This TCR beta chain was found in a study of blood T cell repertoires in COVID-19. Study-wide background: The origin of the acute and convalescent COVID-19 samples was the United States, Italy and Spain.

The CDR3 contains 13 residues. V was shortened by 2 bases and J by 6 bases, with 11 bases between the two germline ends. Germline V CDR1 and CDR2: GTSNPN, SVGIG (reference sequence). The authors' processing: Reference gene primer amplification gave nucleated cell count estimates. Repertoires were generated with immunoSEQ multiplex PCR, while TCRdb's copy carries only in-frame clones and drops some. Clone size and the V and J calls come from that table; the DNA yielded D and trimming. The sample contains approximately 530,000 clones, approximately 88% of which appear only once. This clonotype was sampled from a woman in her 50s with COVID-19, enrolled during active disease. This chain connects TRBV30 to TRBJ2-4; a weak D match, TRBD2 (5 bases). Source material: peripheral blood. The CDR3 protein is CAWSMDFLNIQYF. CDR3 sequence (DNA): TGTGCCTGGAGTATGGACTTTTTAAACATTCAGTACTTC.